This T cell receptor (beta chain) was identified in a study of a mutant IDH1 vaccine in newly diagnosed glioma. At the level of the study: Those enrolled had earlier been treated with radiotherapy, temozolomide, or both, mostly both.

Study findings and constraints: Detectable vaccine-induced immune responses arose in roughly 93% of patients.

Germline V lookup: CDR1 LNHNV, CDR2 YYDKDF (reference sequence). Deletions cut 1 base from V and 7 bases from J, with 19 bases between. The CDR3 spans 17 residues. Of note for this clone: Its antigen is not known.

The protocol was immunoSEQ multiplex PCR, while the TCRdb copy is restricted to in-frame clones and leaves out a portion. The repertoire holds 110,000 or so clones, roughly 88% seen once, with 0.6% to 0.7% in the top ten. Time point defined: week 11, during vaccination. Doses of 300 ug of mutant IDH1 20-mer peptide were given with topical imiquimod. Each tumor in the donors was a new WHO grade 3 or 4 astrocytoma, IDH1-mutant and ATRX-lost. V gene TRBV15 combines with J gene TRBJ1-4; D is possibly TRBD1 (5 bases). The sequencing here drew on PBMCs, taken from a glioma patient whose treatment included an IDH1 peptide vaccine. This receptor was identified in a woman aged 50 to 60 with glioma. Written as DNA, the CDR3 is TGTGCCACCAGCAGAGGGAACCCAGGGTCCGGTAGTGAAAAACTGTTTTTT. Its translation: CATSRGNPGSGSEKLFF.